These T cell receptor beta chains were read from a single sample in a study of blood T cell repertoires in COVID-19. Generated by immunoSEQ multiplex PCR, the TCRdb table keeps only in-frame clones and is missing some. The data show 260,000 or so clones, approximately 88% seen once. The sample comprised peripheral blood. These TCRs come from a man younger than 35 with active or convalescent COVID-19. Each CDR3 is given with its conserved first and last residue. The D gene is left open where the match is weak. Clone size appears in some rows only: once, few, many, or a class for an expanded clone.

V gene	clone size	D gene	J gene	CDR3 protein	CDR3 DNA
TRBV5-4	NA	TRBD2	TRBJ2-1	CAGLNSGAREQFF	TGTGCCGGCTTAAATAGCGGGGCTCGGGAGCAGTTCTTC
TRBV10-2	NA	TRBD2	TRBJ2-3	CASLTSGGDVDTQYF	TGCGCCAGCTTAACTAGCGGGGGAGATGTGGATACGCAGTATTTT
TRBV2	few	TRBD1	TRBJ1-2	CASSPIQGRGGYTF	TGTGCCAGCAGCCCCATACAGGGGCGTGGAGGCTACACCTTC
TRBV19	NA	TRBD1	TRBJ2-2	CASSSGTGSGELFF	TGTGCCAGTAGTTCCGGGACAGGGTCCGGGGAGCTGTTTTTT
TRBV19	NA	TRBD2	TRBJ2-5	CASSIQKGLAPYQETQYF	TGTGCCAGTAGTATACAAAAAGGACTAGCGCCGTACCAAGAGACCCAGTACTTC
TRBV14	NA	NA	TRBJ1-6	CASSPGKLSPLHF	TGTGCCAGCAGCCCAGGGAAACTTTCACCCCTCCACTTT
TRBV2	NA	NA	TRBJ1-5	CATSPGSNQPQHF	TGTGCCACCTCCCCGGGATCTAATCAGCCCCAGCATTTT
TRBV4-1	once	TRBD2	TRBJ2-5	CASSHLAGVAEETQYF	TGCGCCAGCAGCCACCTAGCGGGGGTAGCCGAAGAGACCCAGTACTTC
TRBV18	NA	NA	TRBJ2-7	CASSSRQGFVGYEQYF	TGTGCCAGCTCATCACGGCAGGGGTTTGTTGGATACGAGCAGTACTTC
TRBV4-1	NA	NA	TRBJ2-1	CASSSGGLGGEQFF	TGCGCCAGCAGCTCCGGGGGGCTCGGCGGTGAGCAGTTCTTC
TRBV10-3	NA	NA	TRBJ1-4	CASRGEKLFF	TGTGCCTCGAGAGGTGAAAAACTGTTTTTT
TRBV6-4	NA	NA	TRBJ1-2	CASRGLGGYTF	TGTGCCAGCAGGGGACTTGGTGGCTACACCTTC
TRBV25-1	NA	TRBD1	TRBJ1-2	CASSEHPGQGADGYTF	TGTGCCAGCAGTGAACACCCGGGACAGGGGGCGGATGGCTACACCTTC
TRBV3-1/TRBV3-2	NA	TRBD2	TRBJ2-7	CASSQFLGGVVAEQYF	TGTGCCAGCAGCCAATTCTTGGGAGGGGTCGTGGCCGAGCAGTACTTC
TRBV24-1	NA	NA	TRBJ1-5	CATKAGKSSNQPQHF	TGTGCCACCAAAGCAGGGAAATCGAGCAATCAGCCCCAGCATTTT
TRBV9	few	TRBD2	TRBJ2-3	CASSVDPGLADEDTQYF	TGTGCCAGCAGCGTAGATCCGGGACTAGCGGATGAGGATACGCAGTATTTT
TRBV6-4	NA	NA	TRBJ2-2	CASSERAGDTGELFF	TGTGCCAGCAGTGAGAGGGCTGGGGACACCGGGGAGCTGTTTTTT
TRBV19	NA	TRBD1	TRBJ1-5	CASSDRTGAVNQPQHF	TGTGCCAGTAGTGATAGGACAGGGGCCGTCAATCAGCCCCAGCATTTT
TRBV5-5	NA	TRBD1	TRBJ2-4	CASSQDRGDIQYF	TGTGCCAGCAGCCAGGACAGGGGAGACATTCAGTACTTC
TRBV11-2	NA	NA	TRBJ2-6	CASSFRVGFSSGANVLTF	TGTGCCAGCAGCTTTCGGGTTGGGTTTTCCTCTGGGGCCAACGTCCTGACTTTC
TRBV2	NA	NA	TRBJ1-1	CASSLSGGFGTEAFF	TGTGCCAGCAGTCTATCCGGAGGTTTTGGCACTGAAGCTTTCTTT
TRBV6-2/TRBV6-3	NA	NA	TRBJ2-3	CASSRPLASTDTQYF	TGTGCCAGCAGTCGCCCTCTGGCCAGCACAGATACGCAGTATTTT
TRBV21-1	NA	NA	TRBJ2-5	CASYQGPQETQYF	TGTGCCAGCTATCAGGGCCCCCAAGAGACCCAGTACTTC
TRBV4-3	NA	TRBD1	TRBJ1-2	CASSQDSVVTGVSYGYTF	TGCGCCAGCAGCCAGGACTCAGTAGTTACAGGGGTGAGCTATGGCTACACCTTC
TRBV2	NA	NA	TRBJ2-1	CASSENEVAGFF	TGTGCCAGCAGTGAAAATGAGGTAGCCGGGTTCTTC
TRBV13	few	NA	TRBJ1-2	CACRGSNYGYTF	TGTGCCTGTAGGGGCAGTAACTATGGCTACACCTTC
TRBV29-1	NA	NA	TRBJ2-5	CSVRNNKETQYF	TGCAGCGTACGAAATAACAAAGAGACCCAGTACTTC
TRBV27	few	TRBD2	TRBJ2-3	CASRRGVFTDTQYF	TGTGCCAGCAGGCGGGGGGTTTTCACAGATACGCAGTATTTT
TRBV2	few	TRBD1	TRBJ1-1	CASSVWDRHTEAFF	TGTGCCAGCAGTGTGTGGGACAGGCATACTGAAGCTTTCTTT
TRBV7-8	NA	NA	TRBJ2-3	CASSVMTVINTDTQYF	TGTGCCAGCAGCGTCATGACAGTGATAAACACAGATACGCAGTATTTT
TRBV6-1	NA	NA	TRBJ1-4	CASSDTSGEKLFF	TGTGCCAGCTCAGACACGAGTGGTGAAAAACTGTTTTTT
TRBV9	once	TRBD2	TRBJ2-7	CASSVGASGTYEQYF	TGTGCCAGCAGCGTAGGCGCTAGCGGCACCTACGAGCAGTACTTC
TRBV24-1	NA	TRBD1	TRBJ2-1	CATSKHRGASYNEQFF	TGTGCCACCAGCAAACACAGGGGAGCGTCCTACAATGAGCAGTTCTTC
TRBV6-2/TRBV6-3	NA	TRBD1	TRBJ2-3	CASSYSRGTDTQYF	TGTGCCAGCAGTTACTCCAGGGGGACAGATACGCAGTATTTT
TRBV3-1/TRBV3-2	NA	NA	TRBJ2-7	CASSQDAGEQYF	TGTGCCAGCAGCCAAGATGCGGGGGAGCAGTACTTC
TRBV18	NA	TRBD1	TRBJ2-1	CASSIGQGHYNEQFF	TGTGCCAGCTCAATCGGACAGGGCCACTACAATGAGCAGTTCTTC
TRBV6-5	NA	NA	TRBJ1-1	CATNEGENTEAFF	TGTGCAACCAATGAGGGGGAAAACACTGAAGCTTTCTTT
TRBV3-1/TRBV3-2	NA	TRBD1	TRBJ1-2	CASSTAKDRSRYGYTF	TGTGCCAGCAGCACAGCAAAGGACAGGTCCCGCTATGGCTACACCTTC
TRBV15	few	TRBD2	TRBJ2-5	CATSPGLARETQYF	TGTGCCACCAGCCCGGGACTAGCCCGTGAGACCCAGTACTTC
TRBV3-1/TRBV3-2	NA	NA	TRBJ1-5	CASSQVGLQPQHF	TGTGCCAGCAGCCAAGTGGGGCTCCAGCCCCAGCATTTT
TRBV7-7	NA	TRBD2	TRBJ2-5	CASSRRGGRETQYF	TGTGCCAGCAGCCGGCGGGGGGGCCGGGAGACCCAGTACTTC
TRBV19	NA	NA	TRBJ1-1	CASSYRQGNTEAFF	TGTGCCAGTAGTTATCGCCAGGGAAACACTGAAGCTTTCTTT